One TCR beta chain is described in this entry. Its antigen is not known. The length of the CDR3 is 14 residues. CDR1 is SNHLY and CDR2 is FYNNEI in the germline V gene. V lost 7 bases, J lost 4 bases, and 7 bases stayed unmatched. The data belong to a study of siplizumab effects on memory and regulatory T cells. Points from the study as a whole: Suppressive activity of Tregs proliferating in siplizumab cultures remained unconfirmed. Reactions containing siplizumab showed mappable alloreactive CD4+ clones averaging approximately 75% Treg-derived, versus 26.9% in controls.

This table comes from immunoSEQ multiplex PCR, and its TCRdb copy is limited to in-frame clones, with some not included. The repertoire includes approximately 84,000 clones, over 90% of them detected once, and approximately 18% sits in the top ten. This receptor was taken from a human donor in good health. The chain joins TRBV2 to TRBJ1-1; 9 bases align to TRBD1. The sample comprised CD8+ T cells sorted from blood. CDR3 bases: TGTGCCAGCATCCACAGGGGGCAAGGCACTGAAGCTTTCTTT. As protein: CASIHRGQGTEAFF.